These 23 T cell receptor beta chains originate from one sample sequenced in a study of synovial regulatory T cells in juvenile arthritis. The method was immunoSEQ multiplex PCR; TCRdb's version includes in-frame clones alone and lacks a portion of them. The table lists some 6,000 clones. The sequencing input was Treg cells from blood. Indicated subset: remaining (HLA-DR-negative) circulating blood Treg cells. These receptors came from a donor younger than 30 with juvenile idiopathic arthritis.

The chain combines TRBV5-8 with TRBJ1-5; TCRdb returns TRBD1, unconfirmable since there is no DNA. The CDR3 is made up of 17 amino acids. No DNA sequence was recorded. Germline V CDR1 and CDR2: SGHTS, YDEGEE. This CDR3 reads CASSFKGQTYSNQPQHF.

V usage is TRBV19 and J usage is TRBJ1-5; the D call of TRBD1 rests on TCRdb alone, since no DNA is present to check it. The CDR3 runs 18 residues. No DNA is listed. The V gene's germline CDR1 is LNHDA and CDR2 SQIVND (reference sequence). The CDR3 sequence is CASSLSHSSRDRDQPQHF.

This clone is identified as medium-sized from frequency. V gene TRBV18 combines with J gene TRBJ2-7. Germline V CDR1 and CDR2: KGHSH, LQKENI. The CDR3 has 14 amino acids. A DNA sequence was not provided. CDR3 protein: CASSPSRGLPEQYF.

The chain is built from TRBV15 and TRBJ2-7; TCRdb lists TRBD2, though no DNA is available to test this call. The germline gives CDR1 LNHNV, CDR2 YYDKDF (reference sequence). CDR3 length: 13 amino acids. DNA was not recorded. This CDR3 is CATSRTQAGERYF.

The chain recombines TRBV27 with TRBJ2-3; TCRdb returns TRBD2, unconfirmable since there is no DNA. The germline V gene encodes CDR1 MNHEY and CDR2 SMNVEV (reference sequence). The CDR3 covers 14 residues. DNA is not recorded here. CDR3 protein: CASKSGTLTDTQYF.

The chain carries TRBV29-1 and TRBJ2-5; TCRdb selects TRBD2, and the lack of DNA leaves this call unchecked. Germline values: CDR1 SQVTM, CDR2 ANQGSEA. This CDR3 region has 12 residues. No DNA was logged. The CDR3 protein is CSALSGSETQYF. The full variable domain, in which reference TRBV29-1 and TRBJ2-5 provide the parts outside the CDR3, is SAVISQKPSRDICQRGTSLTIQCQVDSQVTMMFWYRQQPGQSLTLIATANQGSEATYESGFVIDKFPISRPNLTFSTLTVSNMSPEDSSIYLCSALSGSETQYFGPGTRLLVL.

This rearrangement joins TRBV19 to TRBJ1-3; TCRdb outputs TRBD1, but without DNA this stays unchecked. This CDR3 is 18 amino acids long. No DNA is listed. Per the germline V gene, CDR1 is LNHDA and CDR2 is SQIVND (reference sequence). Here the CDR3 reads CASSTGGTGPRSGNTIYF.

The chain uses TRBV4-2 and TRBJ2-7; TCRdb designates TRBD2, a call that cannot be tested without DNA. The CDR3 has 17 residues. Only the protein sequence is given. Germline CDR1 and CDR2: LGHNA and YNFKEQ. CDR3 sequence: CASSLAHSGVSSYEQYF.

Here the CDR3 reads CASGGSPPSGNTIYF. The V and J genes are TRBV28 and TRBJ1-3. The germline gives CDR1 MDHEN, CDR2 SYDVKM. CDR3 length: 15 residues. No DNA sequence was recorded.

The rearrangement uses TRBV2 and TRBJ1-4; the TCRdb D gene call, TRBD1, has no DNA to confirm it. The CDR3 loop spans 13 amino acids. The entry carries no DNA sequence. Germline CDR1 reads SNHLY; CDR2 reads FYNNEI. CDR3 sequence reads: CASRIRGGEKLFF.

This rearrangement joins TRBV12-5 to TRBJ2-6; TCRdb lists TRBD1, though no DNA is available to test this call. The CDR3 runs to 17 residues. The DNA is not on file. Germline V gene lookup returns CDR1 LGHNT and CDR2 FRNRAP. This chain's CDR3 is CASGPGQALYGANVLTF.

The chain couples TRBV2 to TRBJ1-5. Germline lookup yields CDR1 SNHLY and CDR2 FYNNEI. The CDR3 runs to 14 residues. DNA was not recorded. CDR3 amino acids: CASGPFLSNQPQHF.

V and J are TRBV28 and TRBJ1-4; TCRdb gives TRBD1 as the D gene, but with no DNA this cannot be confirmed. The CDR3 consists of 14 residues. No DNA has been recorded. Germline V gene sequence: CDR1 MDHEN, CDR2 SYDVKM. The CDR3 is CASSGGGAGEKLFF.

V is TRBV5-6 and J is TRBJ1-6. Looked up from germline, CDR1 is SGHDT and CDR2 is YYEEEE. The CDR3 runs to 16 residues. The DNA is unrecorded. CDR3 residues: CASSPGISSYNSPLHF.

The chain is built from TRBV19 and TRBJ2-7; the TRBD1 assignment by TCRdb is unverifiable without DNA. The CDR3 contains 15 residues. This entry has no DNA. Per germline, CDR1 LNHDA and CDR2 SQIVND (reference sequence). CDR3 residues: CASSGRDRASYEQYF.

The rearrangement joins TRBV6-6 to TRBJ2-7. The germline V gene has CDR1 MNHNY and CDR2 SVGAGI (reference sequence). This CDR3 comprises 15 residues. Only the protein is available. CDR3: CASRYGISQSYEQYF.

This chain's CDR3 is CASSQDRHTPLNSNQPQHF. The chain links TRBV4-2 to TRBJ1-5. Germline CDR1 and CDR2: LGHNA and YNFKEQ. The CDR3 loop spans 19 amino acids. DNA for this receptor is not on file.

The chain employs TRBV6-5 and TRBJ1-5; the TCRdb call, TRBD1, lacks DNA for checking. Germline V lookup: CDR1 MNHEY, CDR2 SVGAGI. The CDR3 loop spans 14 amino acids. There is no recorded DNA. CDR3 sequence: CASSFRHDYQPQHF.

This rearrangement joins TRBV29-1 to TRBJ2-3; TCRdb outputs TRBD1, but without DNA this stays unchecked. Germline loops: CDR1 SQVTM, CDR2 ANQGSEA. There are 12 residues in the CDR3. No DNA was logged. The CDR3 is CSVEVALDRRYF.

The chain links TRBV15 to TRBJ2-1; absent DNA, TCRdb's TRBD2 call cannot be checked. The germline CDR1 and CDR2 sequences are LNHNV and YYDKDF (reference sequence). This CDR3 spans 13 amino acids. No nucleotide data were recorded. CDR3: CATSRVGVGEQFF.

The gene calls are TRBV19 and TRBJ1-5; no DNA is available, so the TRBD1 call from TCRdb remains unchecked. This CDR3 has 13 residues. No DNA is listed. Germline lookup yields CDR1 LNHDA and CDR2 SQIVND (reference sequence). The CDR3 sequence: CASRIRSNQPQHF.

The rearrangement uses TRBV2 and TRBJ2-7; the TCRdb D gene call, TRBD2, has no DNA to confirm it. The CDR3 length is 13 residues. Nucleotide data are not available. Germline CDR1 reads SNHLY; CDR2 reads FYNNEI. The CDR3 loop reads CASSLHTLNEQYF.

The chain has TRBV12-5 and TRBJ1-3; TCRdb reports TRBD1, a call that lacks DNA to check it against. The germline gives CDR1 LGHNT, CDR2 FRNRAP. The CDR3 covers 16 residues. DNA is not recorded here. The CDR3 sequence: CASGLARDTRGNTIYF.